The rows below give T cell receptor beta chains drawn from one sample of a study of blood T cell repertoires in COVID-19. This table comes from immunoSEQ multiplex PCR, and its TCRdb copy is limited to in-frame clones, with some not included. The sample has about 310,000 clones; almost 90% are singletons. Source material: PBMCs or T cells enriched from blood (not recorded which). The receptors come from a woman aged 18-29 years with acute COVID-19. Both conserved end residues are part of each CDR3. D genes are given only for firm matches. Only part of the rows carry a size: once, few, many, or a class if the clone is expanded.

d_call: NA
v_call: TRBV19
j_call: TRBJ2-1
clone_size: NA
cdr3_aa: CASSLGAYYNEQFF
cdr3_nt: TGTGCCAGTAGTCTGGGAGCCTACTACAATGAGCAGTTCTTC

d_call: NA
v_call: TRBV27
j_call: TRBJ2-7
clone_size: NA
cdr3_aa: CASRELQSSTYEQYF
cdr3_nt: TGTGCCAGCAGGGAGCTACAAAGTAGTACCTACGAGCAGTACTTC

d_call: TRBD1
v_call: TRBV6-2/TRBV6-3
j_call: TRBJ2-3
clone_size: few
cdr3_aa: CASSRTGTNTQYF
cdr3_nt: TGTGCCAGCAGCCGGACAGGCACGAATACGCAGTATTTT

d_call: NA
v_call: TRBV28
j_call: TRBJ2-4
clone_size: NA
cdr3_aa: CASSAGQKNIQYF
cdr3_nt: TGTGCCAGCAGTGCAGGACAGAAAAACATTCAGTACTTC

d_call: TRBD1
v_call: TRBV2
j_call: TRBJ2-7
clone_size: NA
cdr3_aa: CASSEAGTASYEQYF
cdr3_nt: TGTGCCAGCAGTGAAGCTGGGACAGCCTCCTACGAGCAGTACTTC

d_call: NA
v_call: TRBV6-5
j_call: TRBJ1-3
clone_size: once
cdr3_aa: CASNPTGSGNTIYF
cdr3_nt: TGTGCCAGCAACCCGACGGGCTCTGGAAACACCATATATTTT

d_call: TRBD1
v_call: TRBV10-3
j_call: TRBJ1-3
clone_size: NA
cdr3_aa: CAISLQGIADTIYF
cdr3_nt: TGTGCCATCAGTTTACAGGGGATCGCCGACACCATATATTTT

d_call: TRBD1
v_call: TRBV2
j_call: TRBJ1-2
clone_size: few
cdr3_aa: CASSGPRDRANYGYTF
cdr3_nt: TGTGCCAGCAGTGGCCCCCGGGACAGAGCTAACTATGGCTACACCTTC

d_call: NA
v_call: TRBV25-1
j_call: TRBJ1-3
clone_size: NA
cdr3_aa: CASSELNSPTGNTIYF
cdr3_nt: TGTGCCAGCAGTGAATTGAACAGCCCTACTGGAAACACCATATATTTT

d_call: NA
v_call: TRBV6-5
j_call: TRBJ2-7
clone_size: NA
cdr3_aa: CASSQRGLNYEQYF
cdr3_nt: TGTGCCAGCAGTCAAAGGGGACTGAACTACGAGCAGTACTTC

d_call: NA
v_call: TRBV7-9
j_call: TRBJ1-1
clone_size: NA
cdr3_aa: CASSLVWNTEAFF
cdr3_nt: TGTGCCAGCAGCTTAGTCTGGAACACTGAAGCTTTCTTT

d_call: TRBD1
v_call: TRBV19
j_call: TRBJ2-6
clone_size: NA
cdr3_aa: CASSSGQGTNVLTF
cdr3_nt: TGTGCCAGTAGTAGCGGACAGGGTACCAACGTCCTGACTTTC

d_call: NA
v_call: TRBV6-5
j_call: TRBJ2-7
clone_size: few
cdr3_aa: CASSYSASASYEQYF
cdr3_nt: TGTGCCAGCAGTTACTCGGCTAGCGCGTCCTACGAGCAGTACTTC

d_call: NA
v_call: TRBV28
j_call: TRBJ1-5
clone_size: NA
cdr3_aa: CAFSRGGNQPQHF
cdr3_nt: TGTGCCTTCTCCAGAGGAGGCAATCAGCCCCAGCATTTT

d_call: NA
v_call: TRBV2
j_call: TRBJ1-2
clone_size: NA
cdr3_aa: CASSDREEPNYGYTF
cdr3_nt: TGTGCCAGCAGTGATAGGGAGGAACCTAACTATGGCTACACCTTC

d_call: TRBD1
v_call: TRBV7-9
j_call: TRBJ2-1
clone_size: NA
cdr3_aa: CASSPRRQGGRNEQFF
cdr3_nt: TGTGCCAGCAGCCCGAGGCGACAGGGGGGGAGAAATGAGCAGTTCTTC

d_call: NA
v_call: TRBV7-2
j_call: TRBJ1-5
clone_size: NA
cdr3_aa: CASSRTYDSNQPQHF
cdr3_nt: TGTGCCAGCAGCCGGACATACGATAGCAATCAGCCCCAGCATTTT

d_call: NA
v_call: TRBV14
j_call: TRBJ2-7
clone_size: NA
cdr3_aa: CASSHTPEGVYEQYF
cdr3_nt: TGTGCCAGCAGCCACACGCCCGAGGGCGTTTACGAGCAGTACTTC

d_call: TRBD1
v_call: TRBV11-3
j_call: TRBJ2-2
clone_size: once
cdr3_aa: CASSPRDRGTGELFF
cdr3_nt: TGTGCCAGCAGCCCCCGGGACAGGGGAACCGGGGAGCTGTTTTTT

d_call: NA
v_call: TRBV18
j_call: TRBJ2-5
clone_size: NA
cdr3_aa: CASSRGRASQETQYF
cdr3_nt: TGTGCCAGCTCACGGGGGCGGGCGAGTCAAGAGACCCAGTACTTC

d_call: TRBD1
v_call: TRBV19
j_call: TRBJ1-1
clone_size: NA
cdr3_aa: CASRTGVEAFF
cdr3_nt: TGTGCCAGTCGGACAGGGGTTGAAGCTTTCTTT

d_call: NA
v_call: TRBV19
j_call: TRBJ2-5
clone_size: NA
cdr3_aa: CASSRGTEETQYF
cdr3_nt: TGTGCCAGTAGTCGGGGAACTGAAGAGACCCAGTACTTC

d_call: NA
v_call: TRBV19
j_call: TRBJ1-3
clone_size: NA
cdr3_aa: CASRPGAGNTIYF
cdr3_nt: TGTGCCAGTAGGCCCGGGGCTGGAAACACCATATATTTT

d_call: NA
v_call: TRBV10-3
j_call: TRBJ1-2
clone_size: once
cdr3_aa: CAISESTGGPYGYTF
cdr3_nt: TGTGCCATCAGTGAGTCAACGGGGGGGCCTTATGGCTACACCTTC

d_call: TRBD1
v_call: TRBV5-1
j_call: TRBJ2-1
clone_size: NA
cdr3_aa: CASTTGVSSYNEQFF
cdr3_nt: TGCGCCAGTACAACAGGGGTTAGCTCCTACAATGAGCAGTTCTTC

d_call: NA
v_call: TRBV25-1
j_call: TRBJ2-5
clone_size: NA
cdr3_aa: CASSELGEETQYF
cdr3_nt: TGTGCCAGCAGTGAGTTGGGAGAAGAGACCCAGTACTTC

d_call: TRBD2
v_call: TRBV28
j_call: TRBJ2-1
clone_size: NA
cdr3_aa: CASRTPGLASLQFF
cdr3_nt: TGTGCCAGCAGGACGCCGGGACTAGCTTCCCTCCAGTTCTTC

d_call: NA
v_call: TRBV19
j_call: TRBJ2-3
clone_size: NA
cdr3_aa: CASRDSSSTDTQYF
cdr3_nt: TGTGCCAGTAGGGACAGTTCTAGCACAGATACGCAGTATTTT

d_call: TRBD2
v_call: TRBV5-1
j_call: TRBJ2-7
clone_size: NA
cdr3_aa: CASKALAGTYEQYF
cdr3_nt: TGCGCCAGCAAGGCGCTAGCGGGAACCTACGAGCAGTACTTC

d_call: TRBD1
v_call: TRBV28
j_call: TRBJ2-1
clone_size: NA
cdr3_aa: CASSGWTGGGWDNEQFF
cdr3_nt: TGTGCCAGCAGTGGTTGGACAGGGGGCGGTTGGGACAATGAGCAGTTCTTC

d_call: TRBD1
v_call: TRBV27
j_call: TRBJ1-2
clone_size: once
cdr3_aa: CASSLKFGTGFYGYTF
cdr3_nt: TGTGCCAGCAGTTTAAAGTTCGGGACAGGGTTCTATGGCTACACCTTC

d_call: NA
v_call: TRBV7-9
j_call: TRBJ1-5
clone_size: NA
cdr3_aa: CASSLALGREDNNQPQHF
cdr3_nt: TGTGCCAGCAGCTTAGCCCTGGGCAGGGAGGATAACAATCAGCCCCAGCATTTT

d_call: NA
v_call: TRBV29-1
j_call: TRBJ1-2
clone_size: NA
cdr3_aa: CSVAYYGYTF
cdr3_nt: TGCAGCGTTGCTTACTATGGCTACACCTTC

d_call: TRBD1
v_call: TRBV28
j_call: TRBJ1-3
clone_size: NA
cdr3_aa: CASSLRTGSGNTIYF
cdr3_nt: TGTGCCAGCAGTTTGAGGACAGGCTCTGGAAACACCATATATTTT

d_call: NA
v_call: TRBV19
j_call: TRBJ1-2
clone_size: once
cdr3_aa: CASSINPGYGYTF
cdr3_nt: TGTGCCAGTAGTATAAACCCAGGCTATGGCTACACCTTC

d_call: NA
v_call: TRBV15
j_call: TRBJ2-3
clone_size: NA
cdr3_aa: CATSRAIQSDTQYF
cdr3_nt: TGTGCCACCAGCAGGGCAATTCAGTCGGATACGCAGTATTTT

d_call: TRBD2
v_call: TRBV11-2
j_call: TRBJ2-3
clone_size: NA
cdr3_aa: CASSLEGGGPPDTQYF
cdr3_nt: TGTGCCAGCAGCTTAGAGGGGGGGGGACCGCCAGATACGCAGTATTTT

d_call: NA
v_call: TRBV2
j_call: TRBJ1-1
clone_size: NA
cdr3_aa: CASSEQGPSNTEAFF
cdr3_nt: TGTGCCAGCAGTGAACAGGGCCCCTCGAACACTGAAGCTTTCTTT

d_call: TRBD2
v_call: TRBV30
j_call: TRBJ2-3
clone_size: NA
cdr3_aa: CAWSELAGSLTDTQYF
cdr3_nt: TGTGCCTGGAGTGAACTAGCGGGATCACTCACAGATACGCAGTATTTT

d_call: NA
v_call: TRBV11-2
j_call: TRBJ2-7
clone_size: NA
cdr3_aa: CASSSRSGLLEQYF
cdr3_nt: TGTGCCAGCAGCTCTCGTTCGGGGTTACTCGAGCAGTACTTC

d_call: NA
v_call: TRBV2
j_call: TRBJ1-3
clone_size: NA
cdr3_aa: CASLTGASGNTIYF
cdr3_nt: TGTGCCAGCCTGACAGGTGCCTCTGGAAACACCATATATTTT

d_call: TRBD2
v_call: TRBV7-9
j_call: TRBJ2-7
clone_size: once
cdr3_aa: CASTWGGLYEQYF
cdr3_nt: TGTGCCAGCACGTGGGGAGGGCTCTACGAGCAGTACTTC

d_call: TRBD1
v_call: TRBV5-1
j_call: TRBJ2-5
clone_size: NA
cdr3_aa: CASSLVEGGRWYF
cdr3_nt: TGCGCCAGCAGCTTGGTCGAAGGGGGCCGATGGTACTTC

d_call: TRBD2
v_call: TRBV14
j_call: TRBJ2-1
clone_size: NA
cdr3_aa: CASSLEGLGSIFEQFF
cdr3_nt: TGTGCCAGCAGCCTAGAGGGACTAGGTTCTATCTTTGAGCAGTTCTTC

d_call: TRBD1
v_call: TRBV7-3
j_call: TRBJ2-6
clone_size: NA
cdr3_aa: CASSLKTTGWSGANVLTF
cdr3_nt: TGTGCCAGCAGCTTAAAGACGACAGGGTGGTCGGGGGCCAACGTCCTGACTTTC

d_call: NA
v_call: TRBV2
j_call: TRBJ1-2
clone_size: NA
cdr3_aa: CASSEEPYGYTF
cdr3_nt: TGTGCCAGCAGTGAAGAGCCGTATGGCTACACCTTC

d_call: NA
v_call: TRBV18
j_call: TRBJ2-5
clone_size: NA
cdr3_aa: CASSPGLGETQYF
cdr3_nt: TGTGCCAGCTCACCAGGTCTCGGGGAGACCCAGTACTTC

d_call: TRBD1
v_call: TRBV6-2/TRBV6-3
j_call: TRBJ1-3
clone_size: NA
cdr3_aa: CASSHRTGSFSGNTIYF
cdr3_nt: TGTGCCAGCAGTCACCGGACAGGGAGCTTCTCTGGAAACACCATATATTTT

d_call: TRBD2
v_call: TRBV7-2
j_call: TRBJ2-7
clone_size: once
cdr3_aa: CASSFGSGRDEQYF
cdr3_nt: TGTGCCAGCAGCTTCGGTAGCGGGAGAGACGAGCAGTACTTC

d_call: TRBD2
v_call: TRBV2
j_call: TRBJ2-7
clone_size: NA
cdr3_aa: CASTTSGNSYEQYF
cdr3_nt: TGTGCCAGCACGACTAGCGGCAACTCCTACGAGCAGTACTTC

d_call: TRBD1
v_call: TRBV19
j_call: TRBJ2-5
clone_size: NA
cdr3_aa: CASARGKEETQYF
cdr3_nt: TGTGCCAGTGCCAGGGGGAAGGAGGAGACCCAGTACTTC

d_call: TRBD2
v_call: TRBV6-5
j_call: TRBJ2-7
clone_size: NA
cdr3_aa: CASSYRLAGESYEQYF
cdr3_nt: TGTGCCAGCAGTTACCGACTAGCGGGAGAGAGCTACGAGCAGTACTTC

d_call: TRBD2
v_call: TRBV5-1
j_call: TRBJ2-2
clone_size: NA
cdr3_aa: CASQRLAGNTGELFF
cdr3_nt: TGCGCCAGTCAGAGACTAGCGGGGAACACCGGGGAGCTGTTTTTT

d_call: NA
v_call: TRBV5-1
j_call: TRBJ2-1
clone_size: NA
cdr3_aa: CASSLVAGSSSYNEQFF
cdr3_nt: TGCGCCAGCAGCTTGGTCGCAGGGTCCAGCTCCTACAATGAGCAGTTCTTC

d_call: NA
v_call: TRBV4-1
j_call: TRBJ2-1
clone_size: NA
cdr3_aa: CASSQDQIEQFF
cdr3_nt: TGCGCCAGCAGCCAAGATCAGATTGAGCAGTTCTTC

d_call: NA
v_call: TRBV3-1/TRBV3-2
j_call: TRBJ2-7
clone_size: NA
cdr3_aa: CASSHFGQLSHEQYF
cdr3_nt: TGTGCCAGCAGCCATTTTGGACAGCTCTCCCACGAGCAGTACTTC

d_call: TRBD2
v_call: TRBV7-3
j_call: TRBJ2-5
clone_size: NA
cdr3_aa: CASSIGTSGSGQETQYF
cdr3_nt: TGTGCCAGCAGCATCGGGACTAGCGGGAGTGGACAAGAGACCCAGTACTTC

d_call: TRBD2
v_call: TRBV24-1
j_call: TRBJ2-7
clone_size: NA
cdr3_aa: CATSDDTATSGTYYEQYF
cdr3_nt: TGTGCCACCAGTGATGACACAGCGACTAGCGGGACCTACTACGAGCAGTACTTC

d_call: NA
v_call: TRBV28
j_call: TRBJ1-2
clone_size: NA
cdr3_aa: CAGGLTGHSGYTF
cdr3_nt: TGTGCCGGCGGACTTACAGGGCATAGCGGCTACACCTTC